This TCR beta chain is from a study of T cell changes during pregnancy in multiple sclerosis. The repertoire was sequenced with immunoSEQ multiplex PCR; TCRdb's copy has only in-frame clones and lacks some. Of under 95,000 clones in the sample, about 94% are singletons; the top ten hold approximately 0.75%. The sample here was peripheral blood, taken in the second trimester of pregnancy. The receptor was isolated from a female donor in good health, enrolled as a control in a pregnancy study.

The chain's CDR3 is CASSRLAGGQNTGELFF. The CDR3 nucleotides are TGTGCCAGTAGTAGACTAGCGGGGGGCCAGAACACCGGGGAGCTGTTTTTT. J is TRBJ2-2 and V is TRBV19; 13 nucleotides agree with TRBD2. The V gene's germline CDR1 is LNHDA and CDR2 SQIVND (reference sequence). The CDR3 length is 17 residues. V dropped 4 bases and J dropped 1; count of bases not matched to a gene: 3.